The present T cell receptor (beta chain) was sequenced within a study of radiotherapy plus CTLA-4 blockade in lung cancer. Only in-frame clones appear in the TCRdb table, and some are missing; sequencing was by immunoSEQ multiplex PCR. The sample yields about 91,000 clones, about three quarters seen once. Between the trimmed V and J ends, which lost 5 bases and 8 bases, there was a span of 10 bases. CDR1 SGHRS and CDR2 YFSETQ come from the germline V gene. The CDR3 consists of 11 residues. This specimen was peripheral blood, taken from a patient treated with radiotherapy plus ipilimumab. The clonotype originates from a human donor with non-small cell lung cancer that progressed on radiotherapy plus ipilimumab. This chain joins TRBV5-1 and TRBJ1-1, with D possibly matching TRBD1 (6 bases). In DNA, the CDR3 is TGCGCCAGCAGAGCCGGGACAGAAGCTTTCTTT. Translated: CASRAGTEAFF. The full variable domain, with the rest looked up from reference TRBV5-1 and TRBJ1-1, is KAGVTQTPRYLIKTRGQQVTLSCSPISGHRSVSWYQQTPGQGLQFLFEYFSETQRNKGNFPGRFSGRQFSNSRSEMNVSTLELGDSALYLCASRAGTEAFFGQGTRLTVV.